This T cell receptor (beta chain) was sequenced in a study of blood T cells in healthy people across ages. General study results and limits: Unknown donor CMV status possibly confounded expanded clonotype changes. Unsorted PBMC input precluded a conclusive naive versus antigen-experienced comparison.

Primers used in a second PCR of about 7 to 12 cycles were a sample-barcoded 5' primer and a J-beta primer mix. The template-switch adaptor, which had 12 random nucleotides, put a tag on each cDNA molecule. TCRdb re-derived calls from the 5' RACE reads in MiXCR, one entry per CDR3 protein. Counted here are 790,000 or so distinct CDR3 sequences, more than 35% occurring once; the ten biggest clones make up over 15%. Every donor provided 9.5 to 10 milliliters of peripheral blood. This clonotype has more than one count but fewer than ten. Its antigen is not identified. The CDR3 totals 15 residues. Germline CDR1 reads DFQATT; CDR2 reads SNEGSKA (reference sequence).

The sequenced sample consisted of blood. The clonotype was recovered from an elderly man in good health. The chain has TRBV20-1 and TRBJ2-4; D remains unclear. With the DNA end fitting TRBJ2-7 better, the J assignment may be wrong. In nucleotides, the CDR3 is TGCAGTGCTAGAGATATTGGGCACACCTGGTCCGAGCAGTACTTC. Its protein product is CSARDIGHTWSEQYF.